This T cell receptor (beta chain) was obtained from a study of blood T cell repertoires in COVID-19. Overall study context: Sites in the United States, Italy and Spain provided acute and convalescent COVID-19 samples.

Germline V gene lookup returns CDR1 ENHRY and CDR2 SYGVKD. This CDR3 is 14 amino acids long. Between the trimmed V and J ends, which lost 4 bases and 1 base, there was a span of 10 bases. In the study's own analysis: Amplification from reference gene primers served as the basis for estimated nucleated cell counts. The repertoire was sequenced with immunoSEQ multiplex PCR; TCRdb's copy has only in-frame clones and lacks some. V, J and clone size are those of that table, while D and trimming were read from the DNA. The sample contains some 240,000 clones, over 80% of which appear only once. Sequencing was done on a sample of peripheral blood. The rearrangement links TRBV10-3 to TRBJ1-1; a weak D match, TRBD1 (6 bases). This clonotype originated in a woman in her 70s with COVID-19, enrolled during active disease. The CDR3 DNA reads TGTGCCATCAGTGCGCAACAGGGGAACACTGAAGCTTTCTTT. Amino acid sequence: CAISAQQGNTEAFF.